The T cell receptor beta chain described here comes from a study of CD8 T cells in ankylosing spondylitis. On this clonotype itself: Antigen: not known.

It was by quantitative 5'-RACE with molecular barcodes that TCR beta libraries were made. TCRdb re-called the 5' RACE reads through MiXCR, storing one row per CDR3 protein. Of around 220,000 distinct CDR3 sequences listed, about 18% are singletons. Study observations and caveats: Several highly homologous variants formed a TCR beta motif that appeared characteristic of ankylosing spondylitis blood. Disease-linked clones bore a CD8+ phenotype and were relatively rare in peripheral blood. According to the report, clones linked to the disease were significantly enriched in matched synovial fluid samples taken from ankylosing spondylitis patients. In synovial fluid and blood from reactive arthritis, some motif variants were previously reported.

Per the germline V gene, CDR1 is SGHTA and CDR2 is FQGTGA. V was trimmed by 5 bases and J by 5 bases, leaving 13 bases between them. The CDR3 loop spans 14 amino acids. The V gene is TRBV7-3, the J gene TRBJ2-1; the D is unclear. The origin of this receptor is a male donor with ankylosing spondylitis. Material: blood, either unsorted or a sorted T cell fraction (not recorded which). The CDR3, as DNA: TGTGCCAGCAGCCCCGGGCACAGCCACAATGAGCAGTTCTTC. This codes for CASSPGHSHNEQFF.